This TCR beta chain is drawn from a study of blood T cell repertoires in COVID-19. Background on the study: The analysed material was cDNA or gDNA that came from T cells, B-cell-depleted T cells, or PBMCs.

Measured with immunoSEQ multiplex PCR; TCRdb has only the in-frame clones, and not every one. The table includes 240,000 or so clones, around 90% detected once. Enrolled through a virtual design, the participants were between roughly 18 and 100 years of age and came from about two dozen US areas. Cohort placement rested on clinical history that participants reported themselves. Exposed study participants had met a COVID-19 case within 2 weeks before entry. The ends were cut back, 6 bases at V and 4 bases at J, with 12 bases in the middle. CDR3 length equals 13 residues. Germline assignment: CDR1 LNHDA and CDR2 SQIVND (reference sequence).

The sequenced material came from PBMCs or T cells enriched from blood (not recorded which). The chain recombines TRBV19 with TRBJ2-5, with a tentative D call TRBD1 (5 bases). The TCR was taken from a man aged 45 to 65 who had been exposed to COVID-19. CDR3 coding DNA: TGTGCCAGTAGCCAAACAGGCCCAGAGACCCAGTACTTC. It translates to CASSQTGPETQYF.